What follows are 32 T cell receptor beta chains derived from one specimen sequenced in a study of shared clonotypes between healthy human individuals. The assay was immunoSEQ multiplex PCR, and TCRdb's table has in-frame clones only and misses some. The table has some 2,100,000 clones, roughly 91% seen once. The naive CD8 subset, CD45RO-negative cells positively selected for CCR7, excluded terminally differentiated effector memory CD45RA+ cells. The sequencing input was naive CD8+ T cells from PBMCs. The source is a man aged 18 to 29 in good health. Some clones in this sample may be carry-over from other donors' samples.

This CDR3 is CASSPTGLGLNEQFF. CDR3 nucleotides: TGTGCCAGCAGCCCTACGGGACTAGGTCTTAATGAGCAGTTCTTC. V is TRBV7-8 and J is TRBJ2-1; 8 bases line up with TRBD2. The CDR3 consists of 15 residues. CDR1 SGHVS and CDR2 FQNEAQ come from the germline V gene. The J segment lost 7 bases and the V segment lost 5 bases, leaving 10 bases of the junction unmatched.

The chain is built from TRBV5-1 and TRBJ1-2; D is uncertain. Germline V lookup: CDR1 SGHRS, CDR2 YFSETQ. V lost 0 bases, J lost 5 bases, and 11 bases lay in between. The CDR3 runs 14 residues. The CDR3 protein is CASSLEYSTYGYTF. The CDR3, as DNA: TGCGCCAGCAGCTTGGAGTACAGCACATATGGCTACACCTTC.

The V gene is TRBV21-1, the J gene TRBJ1-2; the D call of TRBD1 is as the table states it, not checked on the DNA. TRBV21-1 is termed a pseudogene. CDR3 size: 9 residues. CDR3 residues: CASRGGYTF. The CDR3 DNA reads TGTGCCAGCAGGGGCGGCTACACCTTC.

The rearrangement joins TRBV7-3 to TRBJ2-3; D is perhaps TRBD2 (5 bases). Trimming pared 5 bases from V and 5 bases from J, leaving 8 bases between. CDR1 is SGHTA and CDR2 is FQGTGA in the germline V gene. The CDR3 has 12 residues. The CDR3 is CASSDRGDTQYF. CDR3 sequence (DNA): TGTGCCAGCAGCGACCGGGGAGATACGCAGTATTTT. The full variable domain, completed using reference TRBV7-3 and TRBJ2-3, is GAGVSQTPSNKVTEKGKYVELRCDPISGHTALYWYRQSLGQGPEFLIYFQGTGAADDSGLPNDRFFAVRPEGSVSTLKIQRTERGDSAVYLCASSDRGDTQYFGPGTRLTVL.

V gene TRBV21-1 combines with J gene TRBJ1-1; TRBD1, the D gene given by the table, was not confirmed from the DNA. TRBV21-1 is noted as a pseudogene. CDR3 size: 18 residues. The CDR3 DNA sequence: TGTGCCAGCAGCAAAGACCTGACAGGCGCCCACGAGAACACTGAAGCTTTCTTT. This sequence encodes CASSKDLTGAHENTEAFF.

The chain links TRBV28 to TRBJ2-1; 7 bases map to TRBD1. CDR3 size: 14 residues. Germline CDR1 MDHEN, CDR2 SYDVKM. The V segment lost 4 bases and the J segment 10 bases; nucleotides outside the gene matches: 10. The CDR3 spells CASSSITFRGEQFF. CDR3 coding DNA: TGTGCCAGCAGTTCAATAACTTTCAGGGGGGAGCAGTTCTTC.

The rearrangement joins TRBV9 to TRBJ1-1, with a tentative D call TRBD1 (5 bases). Germline V CDR1 and CDR2: SGDLS, YYNGEE. The CDR3 totals 15 residues. Trimming shortened V by 4 bases and J by 7 bases, and 20 bases separated the two germline ends. The CDR3 nucleotides read TGTGCCAGCAGCCCCAAACTGGTCCAGGGAGTTGAAGCTTTCTTT. As protein: CASSPKLVQGVEAFF.

V gene TRBV5-5 combines with J gene TRBJ2-2; 10 nucleotides agree with TRBD1. From germline, CDR1 is SGHKS and CDR2 YYEKEE (reference sequence). Trimming removed 1 base from V and 7 bases from J; junction bases left unmatched: 10. The CDR3 has 17 amino acids. The CDR3 coding sequence is TGTGCCAGCAGCTTGTGGGGACAGGGGTTTGAAATCGGGGAGCTGTTTTTT. Protein product: CASSLWGQGFEIGELFF. Complete variable domain (other parts from reference TRBV5-5 and TRBJ2-2): DAGVTQSPTHLIKTRGQQVTLRCSPISGHKSVSWYQQVLGQGPQFIFQYYEKEERGRGNFPDRFSARQFPNYSSELNVNALLLGDSALYLCASSLWGQGFEIGELFFGEGSRLTVL.

The V gene is TRBV5-1, the J gene TRBJ2-1, with 7 bases lining up with TRBD1. Looked up from germline, CDR1 is SGHRS and CDR2 is YFSETQ. V dropped 4 bases and J dropped 3; count of bases not matched to a gene: 7. The CDR3 totals 15 residues. Here the CDR3 reads CASSPPGQIYNEQFF. DNA for the CDR3: TGCGCCAGCAGCCCGCCGGGACAGATCTACAATGAGCAGTTCTTC.

The chain employs TRBV6-5 and TRBJ2-1; 11 nucleotides align to TRBD2. This CDR3 has 15 amino acids. Germline V gene lookup returns CDR1 MNHEY and CDR2 SVGAGI. V lost 6 bases to trimming and J lost 7 bases; unmatched junction nucleotides: 8. CDR3 nucleotide sequence: TGTGCCAGCAGGTGGGGGAGACTAGCGGGAAATGAGCAGTTCTTC. Residues: CASRWGRLAGNEQFF.

V usage is TRBV7-8 and J usage is TRBJ1-2, with a tentative D call TRBD1 (5 bases). The CDR3 has 16 amino acids. Germline V gene sequence: CDR1 SGHVS, CDR2 FQNEAQ. V shed 5 bases and J shed 4 bases, with 20 bases lying between them. CDR3 protein: CASSTPRSGAPYGYTF. As DNA, the CDR3 is TGTGCCAGCAGCACGCCCAGGAGTGGGGCTCCCTATGGCTACACCTTC.

J is TRBJ1-4 and V is TRBV7-8; D not resolved. Per germline, CDR1 SGHVS and CDR2 FQNEAQ. The CDR3 sequence is 15 residues long. V was cut by 4 bases and J by 0 bases, with 9 bases left in between. The CDR3 here is CASSSRPATNEKLFF. The CDR3 DNA is TGTGCCAGCAGCTCTAGACCGGCAACTAATGAAAAACTGTTTTTT.

The CDR3 is CASSSFGPAFF. In DNA form, the CDR3 reads TGTGCCAGCAGTTCGTTCGGGCCGGCTTTCTTT. The J gene is TRBJ1-1, the V gene TRBV27; D unresolved. Trimming removed 4 bases from V and 11 bases from J, with 11 bases in between. CDR1 MNHEY and CDR2 SMNVEV come from the germline V gene (reference sequence). The length of the CDR3 is 11 residues.

This clone was detected a few times. The chain joins TRBV10-1 to TRBJ2-7, with D unclear. This CDR3 contains 14 residues. Germline V gives CDR1 WNHNN, CDR2 SYGVQD (reference sequence). V was shortened by 2 bases and J by 5 bases, with 13 bases between the two germline ends. CDR3 nucleotides: TGCGCCAGCAGTGAGGGGTTGGGAAGTCACGAGCAGTACTTC. Encoded protein: CASSEGLGSHEQYF.

The chain combines TRBV27 with TRBJ1-5; no firm D call. Looked up from germline, CDR1 is MNHEY and CDR2 is SMNVEV (reference sequence). Trimming took off 0 bases at V and 0 bases at J, with 9 bases between the two ends. CDR3 length: 16 amino acids. CDR3 nucleotide sequence: TGTGCCAGCAGTTTATCGGCAGCCTATAGCAATCAGCCCCAGCATTTT. Translating it yields CASSLSAAYSNQPQHF.

The chain joins TRBV27 to TRBJ2-2, with unresolved D. There are 12 residues in the CDR3. CDR1 and CDR2 from the germline V gene are MNHEY and SMNVEV (reference sequence). The germline V and J ends were trimmed by 1 base and 7 bases, with 4 bases remaining between them. CDR3 nucleotide sequence: TGTGCCAGCAGTTTATATCTCGGGGAGCTGTTTTTT. Translating it yields CASSLYLGELFF.

This sequence joins TRBV29-1 and TRBJ2-5, with 8 bases fitting TRBD2. Losses at the gene ends were 3 bases for V and 5 bases for J; bases not matched to a gene: 2. This CDR3 is 12 amino acids long. Germline V gives CDR1 SQVTM, CDR2 ANQGSEA. CDR3 DNA sequence: TGCAGCGTTGATACGGGGGGGGAGACCCAGTACTTC. Amino acids: CSVDTGGETQYF. The full variable domain, completed using reference TRBV29-1 and TRBJ2-5, is SAVISQKPSRDICQRGTSLTIQCQVDSQVTMMFWYRQQPGQSLTLIATANQGSEATYESGFVIDKFPISRPNLTFSTLTVSNMSPEDSSIYLCSVDTGGETQYFGPGTRLLVL.

This chain uses TRBV9 with TRBJ1-1, with no clear D. Germline V gene sequence: CDR1 SGDLS, CDR2 YYNGEE. Trimming took off 0 bases at V and 8 bases at J, with 20 bases between the two ends. The CDR3 is 16 amino acids. The CDR3: CASSVGTGSRVAEAFF. The CDR3, as DNA: TGTGCCAGCAGCGTAGGGACGGGGTCTCGGGTTGCCGAAGCTTTCTTT.

The chain uses TRBV6-6 and TRBJ2-7, with TRBD2 matching 9 bases. CDR3 length: 15 amino acids. Germline CDR1 MNHNY, CDR2 SVGAGI (reference sequence). The trim removed 0 bases at V and 4 bases at J, leaving 4 bases unmatched. CDR3 sequence reads: CASSYSNSGSYEQYF. The CDR3, as DNA: TGTGCCAGCAGTTACTCGAATAGCGGGAGTTACGAGCAGTACTTC.

The chain employs TRBV7-9 and TRBJ2-2; no firm D call. Deletions cut 7 bases from V and 0 bases from J, with 12 bases between. The CDR3 is made up of 15 amino acids. Per the germline V gene, CDR1 is SEHNR and CDR2 is FQNEAQ (reference sequence). CDR3 in amino acids: CASTAPGTNTGELFF. DNA for the CDR3: TGTGCCAGCACCGCGCCGGGCACGAACACCGGGGAGCTGTTTTTT.

This clone was counted between two and nine times. The chain employs TRBV11-3 and TRBJ1-1; 10 nucleotides line up with TRBD1. CDR1 is SGHNT, CDR2 YENEEA, per germline. The CDR3 loop spans 14 amino acids. V was pared by 5 bases and J by 5 bases, with 5 bases of the junction left unmatched. CDR3 loop: CASSPGTGETEAFF. The CDR3 nucleotides are TGTGCCAGCAGCCCAGGGACAGGGGAAACTGAAGCTTTCTTT.

J is TRBJ2-4 and V is TRBV11-2; 13 nucleotides agree with TRBD2. Trimming removed 7 bases from V and 7 bases from J; junction bases left unmatched: 13. This CDR3 contains 17 residues. Germline CDR1 is SGHAT and CDR2 is FQNNGV. The CDR3 bases are TGTGCCAGCACCCCCGACCGGGCGACTAGCGGGAGGAACATTCAGTACTTC. Translating it yields CASTPDRATSGRNIQYF.

The genes are TRBV19 and TRBJ2-1, with D perhaps TRBD1 or TRBD2 (5 bases each). V gave up 5 bases and J gave up 1 base, with 15 bases separating them. This CDR3 comprises 16 residues. The germline V gene encodes CDR1 LNHDA and CDR2 SQIVND (reference sequence). The CDR3 loop reads CASSQGTATSYNEQFF. CDR3 DNA sequence: TGTGCCAGTAGTCAAGGGACGGCGACTTCCTACAATGAGCAGTTCTTC.

This clone occurred once. The V gene is TRBV11-3, the J gene TRBJ2-1; 12 bases are a match to TRBD1. Per germline, CDR1 SGHNT and CDR2 YENEEA. V trimming: 5 bases; J trimming: 7 bases; junction bases outside the gene matches: 6. This CDR3 has 15 amino acids. The CDR3 region is CASSPGTGGLNEQFF. The CDR3, as DNA: TGTGCCAGCAGCCCAGGGACAGGGGGCTTGAATGAGCAGTTCTTC.

The CDR3 region is CATTPAGPPPEQYF. CDR3 nucleotide sequence: TGTGCCACCACACCCGCGGGACCCCCCCCAGAGCAGTACTTC. The chain couples TRBV28 to TRBJ2-7, with D possibly TRBD2 on 6 matching bases. V shed 10 bases and J shed 7 bases, with 23 bases lying between them. The CDR3 is 14 amino acids. In germline, CDR1 is MDHEN, CDR2 SYDVKM.

The chain couples TRBV28 to TRBJ2-5, with 8 bases lining up with TRBD1. Germline V CDR1 and CDR2: MDHEN, SYDVKM. V lost 2 bases to trimming and J lost 1 base; unmatched junction nucleotides: 9. The CDR3 is 17 amino acids. CDR3 residues: CASSLVTGQGLQETQYF. The DNA for the CDR3 is TGTGCCAGCAGTTTAGTGACCGGACAGGGACTCCAAGAGACCCAGTACTTC.

This rearrangement joins TRBV14 to TRBJ2-3; a weak D match, TRBD2 (5 bases). Trimming took off 9 bases at V and 0 bases at J, with 13 bases between the two ends. The CDR3 sequence is 14 residues long. The germline CDR1 and CDR2 sequences are SGHDN and FVKESK. The CDR3 spells CASSSWTSTDTQYF. DNA for the CDR3: TGTGCCAGTTCGAGTTGGACTAGCACAGATACGCAGTATTTT.

The chain uses TRBV12-5 and TRBJ2-3; 10 bases are a match to TRBD1. The CDR3 is 18 residues long. After removal of 8 bases from V and 5 bases from J, the junction contained 19 bases not matched to a gene. The V gene's germline CDR1 is LGHNT and CDR2 FRNRAP. The CDR3 reads CASPDRGQALGGEDTQYF. The CDR3, as DNA: TGTGCTAGTCCAGACAGGGGGCAAGCGCTGGGCGGGGAAGATACGCAGTATTTT.

CDR3 amino acids: CASSFSSAYNEQFF. DNA of the CDR3: TGTGCCAGCAGTTTTTCTAGCGCTTACAATGAGCAGTTCTTC. V gene TRBV6-5 combines with J gene TRBJ2-1, with D possibly matching TRBD2 (6 bases). Germline V gene data show CDR1 as MNHEY and CDR2 as SVGAGI. Between the trimmed V and J ends, which lost 4 bases and 4 bases, there was a span of 11 bases. The CDR3 consists of 14 residues.

The rearrangement uses TRBV7-9 and TRBJ2-5, with D perhaps TRBD1 or TRBD2 (5 bases each). Per germline, CDR1 SEHNR and CDR2 FQNEAQ (reference sequence). Trimming removed 6 bases from V and 5 bases from J, with 16 bases in between. CDR3 size: 14 residues. The CDR3 coding sequence is TGTGCCAGCAGGGGACCCCTCACTCGGGAGACCCAGTACTTC. Encoded protein: CASRGPLTRETQYF.

This sequence joins TRBV10-1 and TRBJ2-1; 7 bases are a match to TRBD2. V gave up 6 bases and J gave up 4 bases; unmatched junction bases: 9. Germline assignment: CDR1 WNHNN and CDR2 SYGVQD (reference sequence). CDR3 length equals 15 residues. The CDR3 reads CASSNLAARYNEQFF. CDR3 in DNA: TGCGCCAGCAGCAACCTAGCGGCCCGATACAATGAGCAGTTCTTC.

The chain couples TRBV19 to TRBJ1-2, with unresolved D. The CDR3 extends over 14 amino acids. The germline gives CDR1 LNHDA, CDR2 SQIVND (reference sequence). V shed 4 bases and J shed 5 bases, with 14 bases lying between them. The CDR3 protein is CASSRNAVKYGYTF. The CDR3 DNA sequence: TGTGCCAGTAGTAGAAACGCAGTGAAGTATGGCTACACCTTC.